This passage covers 10 T cell receptor beta chains from one sample sequenced in a study of blood T cell repertoires in COVID-19. TCRdb's table, derived via immunoSEQ multiplex PCR, lists solely in-frame clones and lacks some. The table includes fewer than 250,000 clones, roughly 80% detected once. The sample comprised peripheral blood. The receptors shown here come from a man aged 60-69 years with acute or convalescent COVID-19.

CDR3 coding DNA: TGTGCCACCGGGACACTCTCTGGGGCCAACGTCCTGACTTTC. Protein product: CATGTLSGANVLTF. This sequence joins TRBV27 and TRBJ2-6; possible D gene TRBD1, 6 bases. V lost 10 bases and J 0 bases, leaving 10 bases between the germline ends. This CDR3 contains 14 residues. The germline V gene has CDR1 MNHEY and CDR2 SMNVEV (reference sequence).

The chain links TRBV5-1 to TRBJ2-7, with 11 bases identical to TRBD2. This CDR3 has 15 amino acids. Germline assignment: CDR1 SGHRS and CDR2 YFSETQ. After removal of 3 bases from V and 3 bases from J, the junction contained 5 bases not matched to a gene. CDR3 residues: CASSWGLAEIYEQYF. The CDR3, as DNA: TGCGCCAGCAGCTGGGGACTAGCGGAGATCTACGAGCAGTACTTC.

The V call is TRBV6-5, the J call TRBJ1-5, with a weak D call TRBD1 (6 bases). The germline gives CDR1 MNHEY, CDR2 SVGAGI. The V end lost 8 bases, the J end lost 3 bases, and 14 bases lay between the germline ends. The CDR3 is 14 residues long. In DNA form, the CDR3 reads TGTGCCAGCGCCCCTGGACAGTACAATCAGCCCCAGCATTTT. This encodes CASAPGQYNQPQHF.

This chain uses TRBV3-1 (or the pseudogene TRBV3-2) with TRBJ1-3, with 9 bases that match TRBD1. The ends lost 1 base at V and 2 bases at J; junction bases unmatched: 0. The CDR3 totals 15 residues. Germline V gene sequence: CDR1 LGHDT, CDR2 YNNKEL (reference sequence). The chain's CDR3 is CASSQGTGAGNTIYF. The CDR3 DNA reads as TGTGCCAGCAGCCAAGGGACAGGGGCTGGAAACACCATATATTTT.

V gene TRBV2 combines with J gene TRBJ2-1; 8 positions agree with TRBD2. The CDR3 loop spans 16 amino acids. The germline gives CDR1 SNHLY, CDR2 FYNNEI. J was trimmed by 1 base and V by 4 bases; bases with no gene match: 6. The CDR3 spells CASSGAGAASYNEQFF. The CDR3 coding sequence is TGTGCCAGCAGTGGAGCGGGAGCGGCTTCCTACAATGAGCAGTTCTTC.

This chain uses TRBV6-1 with TRBJ2-3; the match to TRBD2 covers 9 bases. The CDR3 loop spans 18 amino acids. The J segment lost 6 bases and the V segment lost 2 bases, leaving 15 bases of the junction unmatched. Germline V gene data show CDR1 as MNHNS and CDR2 as SASEGT. The CDR3 DNA is TGTGCCAGCAGTGAATCATCCGTGGGCGCGGGGGGGCGGGATACGCAGTATTTT. It translates to CASSESSVGAGGRDTQYF.

The chain links TRBV6-5 to TRBJ1-1; no reliable D call. The CDR3 is made up of 13 amino acids. V lost 6 bases and J lost 3, with 11 bases in between. Germline lookup yields CDR1 MNHEY and CDR2 SVGAGI. The CDR3 nucleotides are TGTGCCAGCAGCGACGGAGCGGACACTGAAGCTTTCTTT. Translating gives CASSDGADTEAFF.

The chain is built from TRBV28 and TRBJ1-5, with D hard to call. CDR1 MDHEN and CDR2 SYDVKM come from the germline V gene. This CDR3 is built from 13 residues. Trimming cost V 6 bases and J 4 bases, with 10 bases left between them. DNA for the CDR3: TGTGCCAGCAGGGTCACCGGGAATCAGCCCCAGCATTTT. Its translation is CASRVTGNQPQHF.

J is TRBJ1-1 and V is TRBV3-1 (or the pseudogene TRBV3-2), with D possibly TRBD1 on 5 matching bases. The ends were cut back, 2 bases at V and 4 bases at J, with 8 bases in the middle. Germline values: CDR1 LGHDT, CDR2 YNNKEL (reference sequence). This CDR3 spans 13 amino acids. The CDR3 DNA follows: TGTGCCAGCAGCCAAAAGGGGTCCACTGAAGCTTTCTTT. This gives the protein CASSQKGSTEAFF.

This sequence joins TRBV14 and TRBJ2-7; 7 bases match TRBD2. Germline CDR1 SGHDN, CDR2 FVKESK. This CDR3 contains 15 residues. V lost 5 bases to trimming and J lost 7 bases; unmatched junction nucleotides: 14. This CDR3 reads CASSSGTLRGGEQYF. The CDR3 DNA sequence: TGTGCCAGCAGCTCAGGGACGCTTAGGGGAGGGGAGCAGTACTTC.